This TCR beta chain stems from a study of cytomegalovirus exposure and HLA in healthy donors. Whole-study findings and limits: Among TCR beta chains, those listed as cytomegalovirus-associated numbered approximately 150. Reports indicated that the classifier achieved high specificity and sensitivity in diagnosing cytomegalovirus status.

Sequencing was performed with immunoSEQ multiplex PCR; in TCRdb, only in-frame clones are kept and a portion is missing. This sample has about 400,000 clones; 86% occur once, and the top ten carry 0.83%. Separate from the approximately 670-subject first cohort, the approximately 120-subject validation cohort was the one that the donors belonged to. The CDR3 consists of 13 residues. Germline lookup yields CDR1 LGHNT and CDR2 FRNRAP. V gave up 9 bases and J gave up 6 bases, with 14 bases separating them. Note on this clone: What it binds is not known.

The chain is built from TRBV12-5 and TRBJ2-2; D perhaps matches TRBD2 (5 bases). Sequenced: PBMCs. The receptor's source is a woman between 18 and 30 years old in good health and CMV-seronegative. The CDR3 bases are TGTGCTAGGCCTCCTAGGCGGGCCGGGGAGCTGTTTTTT. Translation: CARPPRRAGELFF.